The 25 T cell receptor beta chains reported below all come from one sample, sequenced in a study of T cell responses to AZD1222 COVID-19 vaccine listed by TCRdb under 2021. To prepare the library, the immunoSEQ multiplex PCR assay was applied. In TCRdb, the immuneACCESS table is reduced to in-frame sequences with V and J assigned. These tables do not hold every clone; where another copy was compared, an unresolved V gene accounts for under half, and the others remain unexplained. Within this sample are about 180,000 clones, with 90% to 95% of them counted one time only. The ten most abundant clones make up 1.5% to 2% of the sample. Read against the paper, the sample's time point label means: about 28 days (+/-7) after the second vaccine dose. Specimen: peripheral blood, collected 28 days after the second AZD1222 dose. Source of these receptors: an adult who received the AZD1222 COVID-19 vaccine.

The chain uses TRBV6-5 and TRBJ1-6, with D unclear. Germline V gives CDR1 MNHEY, CDR2 SVGAGI. The CDR3 is 13 amino acids. Trimming left V 8 bases short and J 7 bases short, with 12 bases between. The CDR3 loop reads CASSTGRNSPLHF. The CDR3 DNA follows: TGTGCCAGCTCTACGGGCCGGAATTCACCCCTCCACTTT.

In regard to this clone: A read error may produce the germline difference seen at one junction end. The chain joins TRBV6-1 to TRBJ1-2, with unresolved D. Germline V lookup: CDR1 MNHNS, CDR2 SASEGT. CDR3 length equals 14 residues. The CDR3 protein is CASSEVGTVYGYTF. The DNA for the CDR3 is TGTGCCAGCAGTGAAGTAGGAACAGTTTATGGTTACACCTTC.

V and J are TRBV19 and TRBJ1-2; 11 bases map to TRBD1. J lost 7 bases, V lost 5 bases, and 15 bases had no gene match. Germline loops: CDR1 LNHDA, CDR2 SQIVND (reference sequence). This CDR3 has 17 amino acids. For the CDR3, the DNA is TGTGCCAGTAGTGATGTAGGACAGGGGGCTTCTTCGCGTGGCTACACCTTC. Protein: CASSDVGQGASSRGYTF.

On this clone: Additional DNA sequences in this sample encode the identical CDR3. This chain uses TRBV28 with TRBJ1-1; D call uncertain. This CDR3 has 11 residues. The V and J ends lost 7 bases and 1 base respectively, with 4 bases between them. Germline lookup yields CDR1 MDHEN and CDR2 SYDVKM. The chain's CDR3 is CASKGNTEAFF. The CDR3 coding sequence is TGTGCCAGCAAGGGGAACACTGAAGCTTTCTTT.

The V call is TRBV3-1 (or the pseudogene TRBV3-2), the J call TRBJ1-1; D remains unclear. Germline V gene sequence: CDR1 LGHDT, CDR2 YNNKEL (reference sequence). This CDR3 comprises 13 residues. V was clipped by 6 bases and J by 4 bases, with 12 bases between them. The CDR3 sequence: CASSELMGTEAFF. CDR3 coding DNA: TGTGCCAGCAGTGAACTCATGGGCACTGAAGCTTTCTTT.

This chain connects TRBV18 to TRBJ1-1, with TRBD1 as a possible D gene (5 bases). This CDR3 comprises 15 residues. The V end was cut by 1 base, the J end by 0 bases, with 9 bases between. Germline assignment: CDR1 KGHSH and CDR2 LQKENI. The CDR3 sequence is CASSPRGPMNTEAFF. CDR3 DNA: TGTGCCAGCTCACCACGGGGCCCAATGAACACTGAAGCTTTCTTT.

The chain is built from TRBV10-1 and TRBJ2-2; possibly TRBD2 for D (6 bases). CDR1 and CDR2 from the germline V gene are WNHNN and SYGVQD (reference sequence). The CDR3 is 15 amino acids. V was cut by 6 bases and J by 0 bases, with 11 bases left in between. The CDR3 nucleotides read TGCGCCAGCAGCGTGGGGGGACCGAACACCGGGGAGCTGTTTTTT. Translating it yields CASSVGGPNTGELFF.

This rearrangement joins TRBV5-1 to TRBJ2-2; D perhaps matches TRBD1 (5 bases). This CDR3 has 13 residues. Germline values: CDR1 SGHRS, CDR2 YFSETQ. V was pared by 4 bases and J by 3 bases, with 7 bases between. CDR3 in amino acids: CASSTGYTGELFF. The CDR3 bases are TGCGCCAGCAGCACAGGTTACACCGGGGAGCTGTTTTTT.

The chain couples TRBV3-1 (or the pseudogene TRBV3-2) to TRBJ1-3; D gene ambiguous. Germline V gene data show CDR1 as LGHDT and CDR2 as YNNKEL (reference sequence). Trimming took off 4 bases at V and 4 bases at J, with 8 bases between the two ends. CDR3 size: 13 residues. The CDR3 protein is CASSPTNGNTIYF. The CDR3 nucleotides read TGTGCCAGCAGCCCAACGAACGGAAACACCATATATTTT.

V usage is TRBV11-2 and J usage is TRBJ1-5; no definite D call. CDR3 length: 18 residues. Trimming took 2 bases from V and 4 from J, leaving 21 bases between them. Germline CDR1 reads SGHAT; CDR2 reads FQNNGV. CDR3 DNA sequence: TGTGCCAGCAGCTTAAGAAGTATTGGAGGTCCCCGTAATCAGCCCCAGCATTTT. Translation: CASSLRSIGGPRNQPQHF.

The chain has TRBV19 and TRBJ1-4, with D perhaps TRBD1 (5 bases). Trimming left V 3 bases short and J 2 bases short, with 13 bases between. The CDR3 has 16 residues. CDR1 and CDR2 (germline): LNHDA, SQIVND (reference sequence). CDR3 DNA: TGTGCCAGTAGTATGCCCGTTAGGGGCACTAATGAAAAACTGTTTTTT. It specifies CASSMPVRGTNEKLFF. The whole variable domain, filled in from reference TRBV19 and TRBJ1-4, reads DGGITQSPKYLFRKEGQNVTLSCEQNLNHDAMYWYRQDPGQGLRLIYYSQIVNDFQKGDIAEGYSVSREKKESFPLTVTSAQKNPTAFYLCASSMPVRGTNEKLFFGSGTQLSVL.

The chain's CDR3 is CASIFRDNRAFF. CDR3 nucleotides: TGTGCCAGCATCTTCCGAGACAATCGAGCTTTCTTT. This rearrangement joins TRBV6-5 to TRBJ1-1; D is unclear. This CDR3 has 12 residues. V was clipped by 7 bases and J by 10 bases, with 16 bases between them. Per germline, CDR1 MNHEY and CDR2 SVGAGI.

The gene calls are TRBV6-6 and TRBJ1-2; D is uncertain. The CDR3 is 14 amino acids. Trimming cost V 1 base and J 5 bases, with 11 bases left between them. The germline V gene encodes CDR1 MNHNY and CDR2 SVGAGI (reference sequence). The CDR3 protein is CASSYFTGGYGYTF. As DNA, the CDR3 is TGTGCCAGCAGTTACTTTACGGGCGGATATGGCTACACCTTC.

This rearrangement joins TRBV4-1 to TRBJ1-1; the D gene is possibly TRBD1 (5 bases). The CDR3 totals 11 residues. Trimming pared 11 bases from V and 1 base from J, leaving 8 bases between. Germline V gene sequence: CDR1 MGHRA, CDR2 YSYEKL. Here the CDR3 reads CASQGNTEAFF. The CDR3 region has the DNA TGCGCCTCTCAGGGGAACACTGAAGCTTTCTTT.

The rearrangement uses TRBV9 and TRBJ2-3; TRBD1 matches 10 bases. Germline CDR1 SGDLS, CDR2 YYNGEE. V was clipped by 4 bases and J by 4 bases; unmatched bases: 6. This CDR3 comprises 15 residues. CDR3 coding DNA: TGTGCCAGCAGCACCAGGGACAGGGGTTCAGATACGCAGTATTTT. This encodes CASSTRDRGSDTQYF.

In this sample, this clone turned up once. V and J are TRBV9 and TRBJ1-2; 8 bases are a match to TRBD1. This CDR3 is 13 amino acids long. Looked up from germline, CDR1 is SGDLS and CDR2 is YYNGEE. The J segment lost 4 bases and the V segment lost 2 bases, leaving 1 base of the junction unmatched. The CDR3 DNA reads TGTGCCAGCAGCGTCGGACAGGGCTATGGCTACACCTTC. Translated: CASSVGQGYGYTF.

The chain joins TRBV7-2 to TRBJ2-3; possibly TRBD1 for D (6 bases). In germline, CDR1 is SGHTA, CDR2 FQGNSA. The CDR3 is 15 residues long. V lost 5 bases and J lost 0, with 12 bases in between. CDR3 DNA sequence: TGTGCCAGCAGCCCTTGGGGGCGGAGCACAGATACGCAGTATTTT. Protein: CASSPWGRSTDTQYF.

This clone was recorded only once. V gene TRBV6-5 combines with J gene TRBJ2-7; 7 bases line up with TRBD1. CDR3 size: 15 residues. With 0 bases clipped from V and 3 bases from J, the junction kept 5 bases outside the gene matches. CDR1 and CDR2 from the germline V gene are MNHEY and SVGAGI. The CDR3 sequence: CASSYSAGTDYEQYF. The CDR3 region has the DNA TGTGCCAGCAGTTACTCCGCCGGGACAGACTACGAGCAGTACTTC.

The V and J genes are TRBV7-2 and TRBJ2-2, with 9 nucleotides matching TRBD2. Trimming at V came to 4 bases and at J to 5 bases, leaving 5 bases not matched to a gene. CDR3 length equals 15 residues. Germline CDR1 is SGHTA and CDR2 is FQGNSA. The CDR3 bases are TGTGCCAGCAGCTCAGCGGGGGGTGGGACCGGGGAGCTGTTTTTT. Translated: CASSSAGGGTGELFF.

The genes are TRBV19 and TRBJ2-2; TRBD1 aligns across 11 bases. Germline V gene data show CDR1 as LNHDA and CDR2 as SQIVND (reference sequence). The J segment lost 5 bases and the V segment lost 4 bases, leaving 3 bases of the junction unmatched. The CDR3 has 15 amino acids. The DNA for the CDR3 is TGTGCCAGTAGTACCGGGACAGGGGGAACCGGGGAGCTGTTTTTT. It translates to CASSTGTGGTGELFF.

The chain has TRBV6-5 and TRBJ1-2; 8 bases align to TRBD1. This CDR3 has 15 amino acids. Germline assignment: CDR1 MNHEY and CDR2 SVGAGI. Unmatched junction bases numbered 4, after V lost 3 bases and J lost 1 base. CDR3 bases: TGTGCCAGCAGTTATAGGACAGGGTTTAACTATGGCTACACCTTC. As protein: CASSYRTGFNYGYTF.

This clone was counted only a few times. The rearrangement joins TRBV7-8 to TRBJ1-2; 7 bases fit TRBD1. The CDR3 is 16 residues long. CDR1 and CDR2 from the germline V gene are SGHVS and FQNEAQ. V shed 2 bases, J shed 2 bases, and the junction held 8 bases outside the gene matches. As DNA, the CDR3 is TGTGCCAGCAGCTTATACCGGGCAGGGGGGAACTATGGCTACACCTTC. This gives the protein CASSLYRAGGNYGYTF.

The V call is TRBV28, the J call TRBJ1-3; D not resolved. The CDR3 loop spans 16 amino acids. V was shortened by 6 bases and J by 1 base, with 16 bases between the two germline ends. Germline CDR1 and CDR2: MDHEN and SYDVKM. The CDR3 region has the DNA TGTGCCAGCAGAACCGGGGTCCCACATTCTGGAAACACCATATATTTT. This encodes CASRTGVPHSGNTIYF. The complete variable domain, with remaining parts taken from reference TRBV28 and TRBJ1-3, reads DVKVTQSSRYLVKRTGEKVFLECVQDMDHENMFWYRQDPGLGLRLIYFSYDVKMKEKGDIPEGYSVSREKKERFSLILESASTNQTSMYLCASRTGVPHSGNTIYFGEGSWLTVV.

This chain joins TRBV4-1 and TRBJ2-1, with D perhaps TRBD1 (6 bases). V lost 3 bases, J lost 8 bases, and 11 bases lay in between. This CDR3 has 13 residues. Germline-derived CDR1 and CDR2 are MGHRA and YSYEKL. The CDR3 DNA follows: TGCGCCAGCAGCCACGTCCCAGGGGATGAGCAGTTCTTC. This encodes CASSHVPGDEQFF.

The chain employs TRBV2 and TRBJ1-2; 7 positions agree with TRBD1. There are 15 residues in the CDR3. J gave up 0 bases and V 5 bases, and 6 bases lay outside the gene matches. Germline lookup yields CDR1 SNHLY and CDR2 FYNNEI. As DNA, the CDR3 is TGTGCCAGCAGTTCTCAGGGGGAGGCTAACTATGGCTACACCTTC. This sequence encodes CASSSQGEANYGYTF.